This TCR beta chain originates from a study of human T cells and chemical hapten exposure. Overall study results and limits: Alopecia was present in the donors, so their immune response may differ from healthy people's.

TCRdb recomputed calls from the RACE reads with MiXCR, one row per CDR3 protein. Seen here are about 120,000 distinct CDR3 sequences, approximately 14% observed once, and the top ten hold roughly 0.92%. V trimming: 5 bases; J trimming: 8 bases; junction bases outside the gene matches: 12. The CDR3 consists of 16 residues. In germline, CDR1 is MRHNA, CDR2 SNTAGT. This clonotype has just a few counts. Its target is not known. Specified time point: patch test 1, 2 weeks after DPC sensitization. Treatment in this sample: therapeutic diphenylcyclopropenone sensitization with weekly scalp DPC. The donor pool consisted of alopecia patients aged 18 to 70 years, considered suitable for DPC.

The J gene is TRBJ2-1, the V gene TRBV6-4; 10 nucleotides match TRBD1. The sample in question was whole blood, obtained in connection with sensitization to the hapten diphenylcyclopropenone (DPC). This clonotype was sampled from a man younger than 35 with alopecia areata. Some clones in this sample may be carry-over from other donors' samples. The CDR3 here is CASSMHPDRGSDEQFF. CDR3 sequence (DNA): TGTGCCAGCAGTATGCACCCGGACAGGGGGTCCGATGAGCAGTTCTTC.